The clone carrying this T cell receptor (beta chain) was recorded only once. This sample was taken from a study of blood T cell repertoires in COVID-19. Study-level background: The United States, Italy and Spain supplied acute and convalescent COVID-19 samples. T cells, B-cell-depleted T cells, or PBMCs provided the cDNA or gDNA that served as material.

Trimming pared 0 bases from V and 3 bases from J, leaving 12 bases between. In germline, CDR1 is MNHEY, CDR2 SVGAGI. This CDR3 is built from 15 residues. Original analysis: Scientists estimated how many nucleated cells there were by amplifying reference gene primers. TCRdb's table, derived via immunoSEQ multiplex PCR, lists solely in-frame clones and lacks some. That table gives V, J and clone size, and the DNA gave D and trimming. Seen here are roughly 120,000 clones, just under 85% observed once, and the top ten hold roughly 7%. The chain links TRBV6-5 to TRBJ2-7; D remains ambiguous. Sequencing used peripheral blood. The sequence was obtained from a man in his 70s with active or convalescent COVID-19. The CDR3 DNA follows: TGTGCCAGCAGTTACTCGGCCCTCAACCTCTACGAGCAGTACTTC. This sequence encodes CASSYSALNLYEQYF.